This TCR beta chain was observed in a study of T cell responses to AZD1222 COVID-19 vaccine. General observations from the study: There were vaccine-associated CD4 TCRs across spike, dominant at 160-218 and 743-854. Repertoire sampling was restricted to post-peak T cell response timepoints. Just a handful of AZD1222 recipients were seropositive at baseline.

Turning to this clone: The antigen is unknown.

TCRdb's copy holds only in-frame clones and misses some; the assay was immunoSEQ multiplex PCR. The sample has approximately 130,000 clones; 80% to 90% are singletons. Researchers grouped second doses given at about 4 or about 12 weeks into one pool. Unmatched junction bases numbered 11, after V lost 0 bases and J lost 11 bases. The CDR3 loop spans 15 amino acids. Germline lookup yields CDR1 SGHKS and CDR2 YYEKEE (reference sequence). This sequence originates from an adult who received the AZD1222 COVID-19 vaccine. This sample comprised peripheral blood, obtained 28 days after the second AZD1222 dose. The V call is TRBV5-5, the J call TRBJ1-1; 9 bases line up with TRBD1. DNA of the CDR3: TGTGCCAGCAGCTTGGAGGGGACAGGGTTTGCTCCGGCTTTCTTT. It yields the protein CASSLEGTGFAPAFF.